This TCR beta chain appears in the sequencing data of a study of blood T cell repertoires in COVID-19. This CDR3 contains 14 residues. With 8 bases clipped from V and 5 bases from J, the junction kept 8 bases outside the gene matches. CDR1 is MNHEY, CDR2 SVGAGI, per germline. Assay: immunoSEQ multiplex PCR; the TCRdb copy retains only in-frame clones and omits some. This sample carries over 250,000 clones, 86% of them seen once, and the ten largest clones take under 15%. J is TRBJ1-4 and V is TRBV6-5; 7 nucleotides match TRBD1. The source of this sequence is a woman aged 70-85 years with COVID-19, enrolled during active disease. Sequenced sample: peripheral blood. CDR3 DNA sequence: TGTGCCAGCGACAGGGCCCTAGGGAATGAAAAACTGTTTTTT. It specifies CASDRALGNEKLFF.